The 25 T cell receptor beta chains below come from one sample, sequenced in a study of CD8+CD57+ T cells in acquired aplastic anemia. Patients chosen for sequencing had shown CD8+CD57+ cell expansion by flow cytometry. Genomic DNA, the template, was used for profiling of the TCR beta VDJ and CDR3. TCRdb reprocessed the reads via MiXCR and lists one record per CDR3 protein. The data show 200,000 to 250,000 distinct CDR3 sequences, roughly 50% seen once. Sample: sorted CD4+, CD8+, or CD8+CD57+ T cells (not recorded which) from PBMCs. These receptors were obtained from a human donor with aplastic anemia.

This clonotype was observed many times. The chain links TRBV6-6 to TRBJ2-5; maybe TRBD1 (5 bases). This CDR3 has 16 residues. In germline, CDR1 is MNHNY, CDR2 SVGAGI (reference sequence). The germline V and J ends were trimmed by 0 bases and 1 base, with 12 bases remaining between them. CDR3 sequence (DNA): TGTGCCAGCAGTTACTCTCTGGACACGTTCCAAGAGACCCAGTACTTC. Translation gives CASSYSLDTFQETQYF.

V and J are TRBV7-2 and TRBJ2-7; a possible D gene is TRBD1 (7 bases). This CDR3 has 15 residues. With 1 base removed from V and 3 bases from J, the gap between germline ends came to 13 bases. Per germline, CDR1 SGHTA and CDR2 FQGNSA. CDR3 DNA sequence: TGTGCCAGCAGCTTAGGACAGGGAGGAGGCTACGAGCAGTACTTC. It yields the protein CASSLGQGGGYEQYF.

The chain carries TRBV29-1 and TRBJ2-3, with TRBD1 as a possible D gene (6 bases). This CDR3 is built from 13 residues. CDR1 and CDR2 (germline): SQVTM, ANQGSEA. V was trimmed by 5 bases and J by 1 base, leaving 10 bases between them. The CDR3 DNA sequence: TGCAGCGTTAATGCAGGGGGCACAGATACGCAGTATTTT. Translation: CSVNAGGTDTQYF.

This rearrangement joins TRBV7-2 to TRBJ2-5; D gene uncertain. Trimming stripped 8 bases from V and 5 bases from J, with 24 bases between. The CDR3 runs to 16 residues. Germline V CDR1 and CDR2: SGHTA, FQGNSA. The CDR3 loop reads CASPSAYCCGDETQYF. In DNA form, the CDR3 reads TGTGCCAGCCCTTCGGCTTACTGTTGTGGGGATGAGACCCAGTACTTC.

The rearrangement uses TRBV2 and TRBJ2-2; possible D gene TRBD2, 7 bases. Germline CDR1 SNHLY, CDR2 FYNNEI. CDR3 length equals 14 residues. V lost 10 bases to trimming and J lost 3 bases, with 15 bases between them. CDR3 sequence (DNA): TGTGCCACAACCCGGGGGGCAGACACCGGGGAGCTGTTTTTT. Protein: CATTRGADTGELFF.

This clonotype has only a few counts. The chain combines TRBV15 with TRBJ2-7; 7 bases fit TRBD1. CDR1 is LNHNV and CDR2 is YYDKDF in the germline V gene (reference sequence). The CDR3 is made up of 15 amino acids. The ends lost 0 bases at V and 2 bases at J; junction bases unmatched: 4. The CDR3 DNA sequence: TGTGCCACCAGCAGAGAGGGACAGAGCACCTACGAGCAGTACTTC. Translated: CATSREGQSTYEQYF.

The chain carries TRBV19 and TRBJ2-3; 7 bases map to TRBD2. The CDR3 extends over 13 amino acids. Trimming took 5 bases from V and 6 from J; bases not matched to a gene: 5. CDR1 and CDR2 from the germline V gene are LNHDA and SQIVND (reference sequence). Here the CDR3 reads CASSLVAGDTQYF. The CDR3 bases are TGTGCCAGTAGTCTGGTAGCGGGCGATACGCAGTATTTT.

As for this clonotype: A single base separates this from a much larger clone, so it may be a read error. This chain links TRBV4-1 with TRBJ2-5, with D possibly being TRBD2 (6 bases). This CDR3 comprises 16 residues. The germline V gene has CDR1 MGHRA and CDR2 YSYEKL. This CDR3 is CASSPAAQGGGETPYF. The CDR3 DNA sequence: TGCGCCAGCAGCCCGGCCGCCCAGGGAGGTGGAGAGACCCCGTACTTC.

V and J are TRBV10-3 and TRBJ2-7; 9 positions match TRBD1. Germline trimming cut 4 bases from V and 7 bases from J; bases unmatched to any gene: 2. Germline CDR1 reads ENHRY; CDR2 reads SYGVKD. The CDR3 covers 12 residues. The CDR3 spells CAISATGGEQYF. The CDR3 DNA reads TGTGCCATCAGTGCGACAGGGGGGGAGCAGTACTTC.

In its sample, this clonotype was seen many times. The rearrangement links TRBV4-2 to TRBJ1-2, with TRBD1 matching 10 bases. This CDR3 has 15 amino acids. The germline V gene encodes CDR1 LGHNA and CDR2 YNFKEQ. J gave up 7 bases and V 1 base, and 6 bases lay outside the gene matches. CDR3 nucleotide sequence: TGTGCCAGCAGCCAAGCAGGGGACAGGGGTGGTGGCTACACCTTC. Its translation: CASSQAGDRGGGYTF.

This clonotype was picked up a small number of times. This rearrangement joins TRBV25-1 to TRBJ2-7; possibly TRBD1 for D (8 bases). Germline assignment: CDR1 MGHDK and CDR2 SYGVNS. CDR3 length: 14 amino acids. With 4 bases removed from V and 3 bases from J, the gap between germline ends came to 13 bases. CDR3: CASSGYRGGYEQYF. Here the CDR3 DNA reads TGTGCCAGCAGTGGGTACAGGGGGGGCTACGAGCAGTACTTC.

This clonotype was counted at least ten times. The chain recombines TRBV29-1 with TRBJ2-3; tentative D call: TRBD1 (6 bases). The CDR3 runs to 15 residues. In germline, CDR1 is SQVTM, CDR2 ANQGSEA. Trimming took off 6 bases at V and 1 base at J, with 17 bases between the two ends. CDR3 sequence: CSVRAGAGGTDTQYF. The CDR3 coding sequence is TGCAGCGTCCGAGCAGGGGCCGGGGGCACAGATACGCAGTATTTT.

As concerns this clonotype: This may be a read error, as it is one base from a much larger clone. J is TRBJ1-1 and V is TRBV5-1; D not resolved. Trimming left V 2 bases short and J 1 base short, with 18 bases between. The CDR3 is 17 amino acids. The germline V gene has CDR1 SGHRS and CDR2 YFSETQ. The CDR3: CASSFGPGRGKNTEAFF. The DNA for the CDR3 is TGCGCCAGCAGCTTCGGCCCAGGACGGGGAAAGAACACTGAAGCTTTCTTT.

This clonotype occurred a few times. V gene TRBV6-6 combines with J gene TRBJ2-7, with TRBD1 matching 7 bases. This CDR3 is 15 amino acids long. V lost 4 bases to trimming and J lost 7 bases; unmatched junction nucleotides: 13. Germline CDR1 reads MNHNY; CDR2 reads SVGAGI (reference sequence). CDR3 DNA: TGTGCCAGCAGTTCCCGACAGGGATCCTACAATGAGCAGTACTTC. It translates to CASSSRQGSYNEQYF.

This chain connects TRBV7-9 to TRBJ2-3; 10 nucleotides line up with TRBD1. Trimming cost V 2 bases and J 11 bases; bases outside gene matches: 7. The CDR3 sequence is 14 residues long. From germline, CDR1 is SEHNR and CDR2 FQNEAQ (reference sequence). The CDR3 DNA reads TGTGCCAGCAGCTTAATGGGACAGGGGAATGAGCAGTATTTT. This gives the protein CASSLMGQGNEQYF.

In its sample, this clonotype was seen many times. V and J are TRBV19 and TRBJ1-2, with D tentatively TRBD1 (6 bases). This CDR3 contains 12 residues. V lost 6 bases and J 8 bases, leaving 13 bases between the germline ends. Per the germline V gene, CDR1 is LNHDA and CDR2 is SQIVND (reference sequence). CDR3 nucleotide sequence: TGTGCCAGTAGCCCAAGGGGGGGCGGCTACACCTTC. Residues: CASSPRGGGYTF. The complete variable domain, with remaining parts taken from reference TRBV19 and TRBJ1-2, reads DGGITQSPKYLFRKEGQNVTLSCEQNLNHDAMYWYRQDPGQGLRLIYYSQIVNDFQKGDIAEGYSVSREKKESFPLTVTSAQKNPTAFYLCASSPRGGGYTFGSGTRLTVV.

This clonotype appeared many times. This chain links TRBV2 with TRBJ1-1; tentative D call: TRBD1 (5 bases). V lost 4 bases and J 7 bases, leaving 10 bases between the germline ends. In germline, CDR1 is SNHLY, CDR2 FYNNEI. This CDR3 comprises 12 residues. The CDR3 bases are TGTGCCAGCAGTGCCGGACACCTTGAAGCTTTCTTT. It codes for CASSAGHLEAFF.

This clonotype was counted ten times or more. CDR3 protein: CASSPQVGAGETQYF. CDR3 nucleotides: TGCGCCAGCAGCCCTCAGGTGGGGGCCGGGGAGACCCAGTACTTC. The chain is built from TRBV5-1 and TRBJ2-5, with TRBD1 as a possible D gene (6 bases). Trimming left V 4 bases short and J 5 bases short, with 18 bases between. Germline V gene data show CDR1 as SGHRS and CDR2 as YFSETQ. The CDR3 length is 15 residues.

V and J are TRBV6-5 and TRBJ1-4; 7 bases match TRBD1. The trim removed 8 bases at V and 0 bases at J, leaving 6 bases unmatched. Germline V CDR1 and CDR2: MNHEY, SVGAGI. The CDR3 spans 15 residues. CDR3 loop: CASPDRETTNEKLFF. In nucleotides, the CDR3 is TGTGCCAGCCCCGACAGGGAAACAACTAATGAAAAACTGTTTTTT.

This rearrangement joins TRBV11-2 to TRBJ2-7; D perhaps matches TRBD2 (5 bases). The end of the DNA is better explained by TRBJ2-1, so the J call may be wrong. This CDR3 region has 13 residues. Germline V gene data show CDR1 as SGHAT and CDR2 as FQNNGV. The CDR3 nucleotides are TGTGCCAGCAGCTTAGATCGGGGAAATGAGCAGTTCTTC. It translates to CASSLDRGNEQFF.

Many counts were recorded for this clonotype. The chain couples TRBV18 to TRBJ1-1; 10 bases line up with TRBD1. Germline V CDR1 and CDR2: KGHSH, LQKENI. Unmatched junction bases numbered 5, after V lost 3 bases and J lost 1 base. This CDR3 contains 16 residues. The CDR3 here is CASSPSGQGSNTEAFF. The CDR3 coding sequence is TGTGCCAGCTCACCCTCGGGACAGGGGTCGAACACTGAAGCTTTCTTT.

This clonotype was picked up one time. One base away lies a much larger clone, so this may be a sequencing read error. J is TRBJ2-1 and V is TRBV2; TRBD2 matches 8 bases. The CDR3 covers 18 residues. The germline V gene encodes CDR1 SNHLY and CDR2 FYNNEI. The CDR3 spells CAGSQANVRRGVVNEQFF. For the CDR3, the DNA is TGCGCCGGCAGCCAAGCTAACGTACGGCGGGGGGTAGTAAATGAGCAGTTCTTC.

J is TRBJ1-4 and V is TRBV2, with TRBD1 matching 7 bases. CDR1 and CDR2 (germline): SNHLY, FYNNEI. The CDR3 runs to 14 residues. V trimming: 6 bases; J trimming: 3 bases; junction bases outside the gene matches: 4. The CDR3 loop reads CASRRTGPNEKLFF. The CDR3 bases are TGTGCCAGCAGACGGACAGGTCCTAATGAAAAACTGTTTTTT.

Comment on this clonotype: A read error may account for a junction end that differs from germline. V usage is TRBV7-9 and J usage is TRBJ1-2; 7 bases line up with TRBD1. CDR3 length: 14 residues. Germline loops: CDR1 SEHNR, CDR2 FQNEAQ (reference sequence). CDR3 amino acids: CASSETGTNYSYTF. In nucleotides, the CDR3 is TGCGCCAGCAGCGAGACAGGGACTAACTATAGCTACACCTTC.

This clonotype was recorded many times. The chain employs TRBV9 and TRBJ2-2; 8 bases align to TRBD1. The CDR3 has 15 amino acids. The germline V gene encodes CDR1 SGDLS and CDR2 YYNGEE. V shed 3 bases, J shed 6 bases, and the junction held 7 bases outside the gene matches. CDR3 sequence (DNA): TGTGCCAGCAGCGGGGGACAGGCTGTTCCCGGGGAGCTGTTTTTT. Translation gives CASSGGQAVPGELFF.